The 32 T cell receptor beta chains below were found in one sample sequenced in a study of cytotoxic CD8 clonotypes in ibrutinib-treated CLL. TCRdb keeps only in-frame clones here, not all; method: immunoSEQ multiplex PCR. The repertoire holds roughly 130,000 clones, around three quarters seen once, with 10% to 15% in the top ten. Specimen: PBMCs, collected after 12 months of ibrutinib treatment. Receptors were obtained from a human donor with chronic lymphocytic leukemia.

The V and J genes are TRBV6-5 and TRBJ2-1; 9 bases match TRBD1. This CDR3 comprises 15 residues. The germline V gene has CDR1 MNHEY and CDR2 SVGAGI. Losses at the gene ends were 6 bases for V and 4 bases for J; bases not matched to a gene: 7. The CDR3 nucleotides read TGTGCCAGCAGCACGGACAGGGGTTCATACAATGAGCAGTTCTTC. Residues: CASSTDRGSYNEQFF.

With regard to this clone: Germline and junction disagree at one end, which may indicate a read error. This chain joins TRBV5-1 and TRBJ1-3; no reliable D call. Germline V gives CDR1 SGHRS, CDR2 YFSETQ. The CDR3 consists of 13 residues. The CDR3 DNA sequence: TGCGCCAGCAGCTTGGCCGGTGGAGACACCATATATTTT. It yields the protein CASSLAGGDTIYF.

V is TRBV5-1 and J is TRBJ1-1; TRBD1 aligns across 7 bases. The CDR3 extends over 14 amino acids. The germline gives CDR1 SGHRS, CDR2 YFSETQ. V lost 2 bases to trimming and J lost 1 base; unmatched junction nucleotides: 2. CDR3 coding DNA: TGCGCCAGCAGCTTAACAGGGGAGAACACTGAAGCTTTCTTT. Its translation: CASSLTGENTEAFF.

The chain is built from TRBV5-4 and TRBJ2-5; TRBD2 aligns across 7 bases. The J segment lost 2 bases and the V segment lost 0 bases, leaving 4 bases of the junction unmatched. The CDR3 spans 15 residues. In germline, CDR1 is SGHNT, CDR2 YYREEE (reference sequence). CDR3 sequence: CASSLVRGVQETQYF. CDR3 DNA sequence: TGTGCCAGCAGCTTGGTCCGGGGGGTTCAAGAGACCCAGTACTTC.

The V call is TRBV27, the J call TRBJ2-2; D is unresolved. The CDR3 contains 18 residues. The V and J ends lost 3 bases and 0 bases respectively, with 17 bases between them. Germline V gives CDR1 MNHEY, CDR2 SMNVEV (reference sequence). The CDR3 here is CASSFVWRRPANTGELFF. Here the CDR3 DNA reads TGTGCCAGCAGTTTTGTTTGGCGACGCCCTGCGAACACCGGGGAGCTGTTTTTT.

The chain links TRBV15 to TRBJ2-7; 14 bases match TRBD2. Germline lookup yields CDR1 LNHNV and CDR2 YYDKDF (reference sequence). The CDR3 spans 16 residues. J lost 2 bases, V lost 1 base, and 1 base had no gene match. The DNA of the CDR3 is TGTGCCACCAGCAGAGGGGGACTAGCGGGAGCCTACGAGCAGTACTTC. Protein product: CATSRGGLAGAYEQYF. The variable domain in full, completed from reference TRBV15 and TRBJ2-7, reads DAMVIQNPRYQVTQFGKPVTLSCSQTLNHNVMYWYQQKSSQAPKLLFHYYDKDFNNEADTPDNFQSRRPNTSFCFLDIRSPGLGDTAMYLCATSRGGLAGAYEQYFGPGTRLTVT.

This clone was picked up a small number of times. V usage is TRBV2 and J usage is TRBJ1-4; the D gene is possibly TRBD1 (5 bases). The CDR3 runs 15 residues. The germline CDR1 and CDR2 sequences are SNHLY and FYNNEI. The V gene lost 8 bases and the J gene lost 5 bases, with 18 bases spanning the gap. The CDR3 region has the DNA TGTGCCAGCGAAGGACGACAGACGGTAAATGAAAAACTGTTTTTT. This codes for CASEGRQTVNEKLFF.

V is TRBV7-9 and J is TRBJ2-7; D might be TRBD1 (6 bases). Trimming removed 6 bases from V and 0 bases from J, with 24 bases in between. This CDR3 region has 18 residues. Germline loops: CDR1 SEHNR, CDR2 FQNEAQ (reference sequence). CDR3 nucleotides: TGTGCCAGCAGACGTTTGGGCCCTCACAGGGAAAGCTCCTACGAGCAGTACTTC. Amino acids: CASRRLGPHRESSYEQYF.

V usage is TRBV18 and J usage is TRBJ2-7; no reliable D call. With 6 bases removed from V and 3 bases from J, the gap between germline ends came to 12 bases. From germline, CDR1 is KGHSH and CDR2 LQKENI. The CDR3 totals 13 residues. The CDR3 loop reads CASSLEGLYEQYF. CDR3 sequence (DNA): TGTGCCAGCTCGCTTGAAGGTCTCTACGAGCAGTACTTC.

This clone was detected only once. This chain links TRBV29-1 with TRBJ2-1; 10 bases line up with TRBD2. In germline, CDR1 is SQVTM, CDR2 ANQGSEA. J lost 6 bases, V lost 3 bases, and 14 bases had no gene match. The CDR3 sequence is 17 residues long. The CDR3 protein is CSVDAASGRGGSNEQFF. Here the CDR3 DNA reads TGCAGCGTTGATGCGGCTAGCGGGAGAGGGGGCAGCAATGAGCAGTTCTTC.

This rearrangement joins TRBV11-2 to TRBJ2-3; D not resolved. The CDR3 is 16 residues long. Germline lookup yields CDR1 SGHAT and CDR2 FQNNGV. The ends were cut back, 2 bases at V and 7 bases at J, with 19 bases in the middle. This CDR3 reads CASSLWAVGETNTQYF. DNA for the CDR3: TGTGCCAGCAGCTTATGGGCCGTTGGGGAAACGAATACGCAGTATTTT.

The rearrangement links TRBV30 to TRBJ1-1, with D maybe TRBD1 (5 bases). The CDR3 totals 12 residues. Germline lookup yields CDR1 GTSNPN and CDR2 SVGIG (reference sequence). V gave up 4 bases and J gave up 1 base, with 7 bases separating them. The CDR3 region has the DNA TGTGCCTGGAAACAGGAGAACACTGAAGCTTTCTTT. It is translated as CAWKQENTEAFF.

The V call is TRBV4-1, the J call TRBJ2-2, with 9 bases aligning to TRBD1. The CDR3 extends over 16 amino acids. Trimming took 5 bases from V and 7 from J; bases not matched to a gene: 11. From germline, CDR1 is MGHRA and CDR2 YSYEKL. CDR3 nucleotides: TGCGCCAGCAGCAAATACCCGGGACAGGGTTTCGGGGAGCTGTTTTTT. Its translation: CASSKYPGQGFGELFF.

This clone has just a few counts. This chain joins TRBV28 and TRBJ2-3; 7 positions match TRBD2. The CDR3 runs 13 residues. The germline CDR1 and CDR2 sequences are MDHEN and SYDVKM. The DNA of the CDR3 is TGTGCACCCCCCCAGCGGGACACAGATACGCAGTATTTT. Its protein product is CAPPQRDTDTQYF.

The chain links TRBV7-9 to TRBJ1-1; D not certain. The V gene lost 4 bases and the J gene lost 8 bases, with 8 bases spanning the gap. The CDR3 is made up of 11 amino acids. Germline CDR1 is SEHNR and CDR2 is FQNEAQ (reference sequence). The CDR3 DNA reads TGTGCCAGCAGCTCCTTAGTAGAAGCTTTCTTT. As protein: CASSSLVEAFF.

This clone was seen a handful of times. The rearrangement uses TRBV29-1 and TRBJ1-5; 8 bases agree with TRBD1. The CDR3 is made up of 14 amino acids. The ends lost 6 bases at V and 0 bases at J; junction bases unmatched: 4. The V gene's germline CDR1 is SQVTM and CDR2 ANQGSEA. The CDR3 nucleotides read TGCAGCGTCGCGACAGGGGATAGCAATCAGCCCCAGCATTTT. Amino acid sequence: CSVATGDSNQPQHF.

The V gene is TRBV7-2, the J gene TRBJ2-3; no definite D call. Germline loops: CDR1 SGHTA, CDR2 FQGNSA. Trimming pared 1 base from V and 0 bases from J, leaving 17 bases between. The CDR3 contains 18 residues. CDR3 sequence: CASSLGPTGAASTDTQYF. CDR3 nucleotide sequence: TGTGCCAGCAGCTTAGGTCCAACGGGTGCGGCTAGCACAGATACGCAGTATTTT.

This chain links TRBV6-5 with TRBJ2-6; perhaps TRBD2 as D (6 bases). Trimming took off 2 bases at V and 4 bases at J, with 12 bases between the two ends. Germline V gene data show CDR1 as MNHEY and CDR2 as SVGAGI. The CDR3 sequence is 16 residues long. The CDR3 bases are TGTGCCAGCAGTTACCACCGGGGGTACGGGGCCAACGTCCTGACTTTC. Translation gives CASSYHRGYGANVLTF.

The chain links TRBV6-5 to TRBJ1-3, with a tentative D call TRBD1 (5 bases). Between the trimmed V and J ends, which lost 1 base and 0 bases, there was a span of 7 bases. CDR3 size: 15 residues. From germline, CDR1 is MNHEY and CDR2 SVGAGI. DNA for the CDR3: TGTGCCAGCAGTTACTATGGGGGCTCTGGAAACACCATATATTTT. It yields the protein CASSYYGGSGNTIYF.

This clone was seen a few times. Other DNA sequences in this specimen translate into the identical CDR3. The V and J genes are TRBV28 and TRBJ1-5; D possibly corresponds to TRBD1 (6 bases). In germline, CDR1 is MDHEN, CDR2 SYDVKM. The CDR3 extends over 15 amino acids. Between the trimmed V and J ends, which lost 4 bases and 2 bases, there was a span of 12 bases. This CDR3 is CASSSLRGGNQPQHF. In nucleotides, the CDR3 is TGTGCCAGCAGTTCTCTTAGGGGGGGCAATCAGCCCCAGCATTTT.

The rearrangement links TRBV10-3 to TRBJ2-7; D uncertain. The CDR3 is 17 residues long. Trimming left V 3 bases short and J 0 bases short, with 18 bases between. The germline gives CDR1 ENHRY, CDR2 SYGVKD. CDR3 in amino acids: CAISDSPATSSSYEQYF. The CDR3 DNA reads as TGTGCCATCAGTGACTCCCCGGCTACATCCAGCTCCTACGAGCAGTACTTC.

The chain uses TRBV7-2 and TRBJ2-1; no definite D call. Germline values: CDR1 SGHTA, CDR2 FQGNSA. This CDR3 comprises 12 residues. The germline V and J ends were trimmed by 5 bases and 5 bases, with 7 bases remaining between them. The CDR3 spells CASSPSNNEQFF. Written as DNA, the CDR3 is TGTGCCAGCAGCCCAAGCAACAATGAGCAGTTCTTC.

The rearrangement joins TRBV21-1 to TRBJ2-7; TRBD1, the table's D call, lacks a check against the DNA. TRBV21-1 is a pseudogene segment. CDR3 length: 14 amino acids. The CDR3 sequence: CASSTPGQSYEQYF. The DNA of the CDR3 is TGTGCCAGCAGCACCCCGGGACAGTCCTACGAGCAGTACTTC.

J is TRBJ1-5 and V is TRBV28, with D possibly being TRBD1 (6 bases). The CDR3 sequence is 16 residues long. Trimming took off 5 bases at V and 4 bases at J, with 18 bases between the two ends. The germline V gene has CDR1 MDHEN and CDR2 SYDVKM. The CDR3 coding sequence is TGTGCCAGCAGTCCCAGGAGGGGGACCGTTAATCAGCCCCAGCATTTT. Translating it yields CASSPRRGTVNQPQHF.

This sequence joins TRBV6-6 and TRBJ2-7; D gene unclear. With 7 bases removed from V and 0 bases from J, the gap between germline ends came to 10 bases. This CDR3 spans 13 amino acids. Germline assignment: CDR1 MNHNY and CDR2 SVGAGI (reference sequence). CDR3 amino acids: CASMGRRSYEQYF. CDR3 DNA sequence: TGTGCCAGCATGGGCAGACGCTCCTACGAGCAGTACTTC.

DNA for the CDR3: TGTGCCAGCAGACCTAGCGGAGTGAACACCGGGGAGCTGTTTTTT. Its protein product is CASRPSGVNTGELFF. This chain links TRBV27 with TRBJ2-2; TRBD2 matches 7 bases. CDR3 size: 15 residues. V lost 6 bases, J lost 1 base, and 5 bases stayed unmatched. Per the germline V gene, CDR1 is MNHEY and CDR2 is SMNVEV (reference sequence).

The chain is built from TRBV5-4 and TRBJ2-1, with a possible D match to TRBD1 (5 bases). This CDR3 has 14 residues. V dropped 6 bases and J dropped 5 bases, with 15 bases sitting between them. Germline CDR1 and CDR2: SGHNT and YYREEE (reference sequence). CDR3 sequence reads: CASKWAGQNNEQFF. CDR3 in DNA: TGTGCCAGCAAATGGGCAGGGCAAAACAATGAGCAGTTCTTC.

This chain joins TRBV11-2 and TRBJ2-7; 7 bases match TRBD1. Germline V gene sequence: CDR1 SGHAT, CDR2 FQNNGV. This CDR3 is built from 15 residues. Germline trimming cut 1 base from V and 3 bases from J; bases unmatched to any gene: 6. The CDR3 spells CASSLVGTANYEQYF. Here the CDR3 DNA reads TGTGCCAGCAGCTTAGTTGGGACAGCAAACTACGAGCAGTACTTC.

The chain links TRBV25-1 to TRBJ1-2, with D unclear. This CDR3 comprises 13 residues. Deletions cut 6 bases from V and 4 bases from J, with 12 bases between. Germline CDR1 reads MGHDK; CDR2 reads SYGVNS. DNA for the CDR3: TGTGCCAGCAGCCCCGGGGTTTTCTATGGCTACACCTTC. Its protein product is CASSPGVFYGYTF.

This rearrangement joins TRBV7-8 to TRBJ2-3; D is ambiguous. With 1 base removed from V and 1 base from J, the gap between germline ends came to 12 bases. Germline V gives CDR1 SGHVS, CDR2 FQNEAQ. The CDR3 totals 16 residues. The CDR3 nucleotides are TGTGCCAGCAGCTTAGGGGAACCGAGCGGCACAGATACGCAGTATTTT. Translating it yields CASSLGEPSGTDTQYF.

The chain combines TRBV5-6 with TRBJ2-3; TRBD1 or TRBD2 may be the D gene (5 bases each). The CDR3 contains 12 residues. Trimming shortened V by 1 base and J by 10 bases, and 10 bases separated the two germline ends. The germline V gene has CDR1 SGHDT and CDR2 YYEEEE. CDR3 sequence: CASSLKVGAQYF. CDR3 sequence (DNA): TGTGCCAGCAGCTTGAAGGTGGGGGCGCAGTATTTT.

For the CDR3, the DNA is TGTGCCAGCAGCTCGACTAGCGGGAGTTACGAGCAGTACTTC. This encodes CASSSTSGSYEQYF. The chain joins TRBV4-2 to TRBJ2-7; TRBD2 matches 12 bases. Germline CDR1 and CDR2: LGHNA and YNFKEQ. The V segment lost 5 bases and the J segment 4 bases; nucleotides outside the gene matches: 3. The CDR3 length is 14 residues.